Below, 5 T cell receptor beta chains from the same sample are listed, as sequenced in a study of a mutant IDH1 vaccine in newly diagnosed glioma. The antigens of these receptors remain unknown. Assay used: immunoSEQ multiplex PCR; TCRdb lists only in-frame clones, some missing. The sample holds about 64,000 clones; roughly 71% are singletons and the top ten take roughly 5%. The time point denotes: week 35, safety follow-up. Each dose delivered 300 ug of mutant IDH1 20-mer peptide subcutaneously with imiquimod. The source material was PBMCs, sampled from a glioma patient whose treatment included an IDH1 peptide vaccine. The receptors stem from a man aged 45-65 years with glioma.

This chain links TRBV18 with TRBJ1-5; no clear D. V lost 2 bases and J 2 bases, leaving 10 bases between the germline ends. This CDR3 is built from 15 residues. Germline CDR1 reads KGHSH; CDR2 reads LQKENI. The CDR3 protein is CASSPKGNRNQPQHF. The CDR3, as DNA: TGTGCCAGCTCACCAAAGGGTAATCGCAATCAGCCCCAGCATTTT.

The chain has TRBV6-4 and TRBJ2-2, with 14 nucleotides matching TRBD2. Unmatched junction bases numbered 7, after V lost 6 bases and J lost 1 base. Germline CDR1 MRHNA, CDR2 SNTAGT. The CDR3 spans 18 residues. For the CDR3, the DNA is TGTGCCAGCAGAGGTACAGGGACTAGCGGGGGGAACACCGGGGAGCTGTTTTTT. As protein: CASRGTGTSGGNTGELFF.

This clone was observed a few times. The chain links TRBV13 to TRBJ1-4; D remains ambiguous. V lost 1 base and J 4 bases, leaving 4 bases between the germline ends. From germline, CDR1 is PRHDT and CDR2 FYEKMQ (reference sequence). The CDR3 length is 13 residues. CDR3 in DNA: TGTGCCAGCAGCTTAGAGGGTAATGAAAAACTGTTTTTT. Protein: CASSLEGNEKLFF.

In this sample, this clone is medium-sized (0.01 to 0.1%). The chain carries TRBV5-6 and TRBJ1-1; no clear D gene. The CDR3 runs 13 residues. Trimming shortened V by 5 bases and J by 1 base, and 9 bases separated the two germline ends. In germline, CDR1 is SGHDT, CDR2 YYEEEE. The CDR3 bases are TGTGCCAGCAGGGCCGGGCAGAACACTGAAGCTTTCTTT. Translating gives CASRAGQNTEAFF.

The rearrangement links TRBV4-1 to TRBJ1-2, with 8 bases matching TRBD1. Germline CDR1 and CDR2: MGHRA and YSYEKL. The V segment lost 4 bases and the J segment 1 base; nucleotides outside the gene matches: 8. The CDR3 extends over 16 amino acids. CDR3 loop: CASSPGDRRHNYGYTF. As DNA, the CDR3 is TGCGCCAGCAGCCCCGGGGACAGGCGACATAACTATGGCTACACCTTC.